A single sample gave rise to the 31 T cell receptor beta chains below, sequenced in a study of human T cells and chemical hapten exposure. As to time point: pre-sensitization, week 0. Treatment specified: therapeutic diphenylcyclopropenone sensitization with weekly scalp DPC. A single record per CDR3 protein comes from TCRdb applying MiXCR to the RACE reads. The sample includes some 400,000 distinct CDR3 sequences, 5.1% seen only once; the top ten take approximately 2.4%. The sample was whole blood, taken in connection with sensitization to the hapten diphenylcyclopropenone (DPC). Source of these receptors: a woman between 50 and 59 years old with alopecia areata. Some clones in this sample may be carry-over from other donors' samples.

This clonotype appeared many times. The gene calls are TRBV10-3 and TRBJ2-2; D is unclear. From germline, CDR1 is ENHRY and CDR2 SYGVKD. V was trimmed by 5 bases and J by 1 base, leaving 5 bases between them. The CDR3 is 13 amino acids. The DNA for the CDR3 is TGTGCCATCAGTCCCCAGAACACCGGGGAGCTGTTTTTT. This encodes CAISPQNTGELFF.

This clonotype has at least ten counts. The rearrangement links TRBV10-3 to TRBJ2-3, with 16 bases that match TRBD2. Losses at the gene ends were 4 bases for V and 2 bases for J; bases not matched to a gene: 6. The CDR3 runs to 18 residues. Germline V lookup: CDR1 ENHRY, CDR2 SYGVKD. The CDR3 reads CAISAPGTSGGATDTQYF. The DNA for the CDR3 is TGTGCCATCAGTGCCCCCGGGACTAGCGGGGGGGCCACAGATACGCAGTATTTT.

V gene TRBV3-1 combines with J gene TRBJ1-2; D not certain. Germline V lookup: CDR1 LGHDT, CDR2 YNNKEL (reference sequence). The V end lost 3 bases, the J end lost 8 bases, and 7 bases lay between the germline ends. The CDR3 totals 11 residues. The CDR3 nucleotides read TGTGCCAGCAGCCAGGGGAGAGGCTACACCTTC. Translated, it gives CASSQGRGYTF.

In this sample, this clonotype turned up many times. The gene calls are TRBV6-2 or TRBV6-3 and TRBJ2-3; 12 nucleotides line up with TRBD2. CDR1 is MNHEY, CDR2 SVGEGT, per germline. V lost 0 bases and J lost 0; bases outside the gene matches: 1. The CDR3 is made up of 17 amino acids. CDR3 nucleotides: TGTGCCAGCAGTTACTCGACTAGCGGGGGTAGCACAGATACGCAGTATTTT. It is translated as CASSYSTSGGSTDTQYF.

This clonotype has a count of ten or more. The rearrangement uses TRBV5-1 and TRBJ2-3, with D unclear. V was shortened by 4 bases and J by 2 bases, with 17 bases between the two germline ends. Germline CDR1 SGHRS, CDR2 YFSETQ. The CDR3 totals 16 residues. CDR3 residues: CASSPAPITTTDTQYF. The CDR3, as DNA: TGCGCCAGCAGCCCCGCCCCGATAACTACCACAGATACGCAGTATTTT.

In its sample, this clonotype was seen a few times. The chain combines TRBV6-5 with TRBJ1-4, with D perhaps matching TRBD1 (6 bases). The CDR3 has 15 amino acids. Looked up from germline, CDR1 is MNHEY and CDR2 is SVGAGI. The V end was cut by 1 base, the J end by 5 bases, with 11 bases between. CDR3 in amino acids: CASSYFTGPNEKLFF. The CDR3 DNA sequence: TGTGCCAGCAGTTACTTTACAGGGCCGAATGAAAAACTGTTTTTT.

At least ten counts were recorded for this clonotype. The chain couples TRBV28 to TRBJ2-5; D gene uncertain. Germline V gene sequence: CDR1 MDHEN, CDR2 SYDVKM. The CDR3 contains 11 residues. The V and J ends lost 7 bases and 0 bases respectively, with 3 bases between them. Here the CDR3 reads CASKNQETQYF. For the CDR3, the DNA is TGTGCCAGCAAGAACCAAGAGACCCAGTACTTC.

About this clonotype: A read error may be the cause here, since a much bigger clone is one base away. The chain employs TRBV5-1 and TRBJ2-5; D assignment may be TRBD1 or TRBD2 (5 bases each). Germline V CDR1 and CDR2: SGHRS, YFSETQ. The length of the CDR3 is 13 residues. Deletions cut 7 bases from V and 9 bases from J, with 19 bases between. The CDR3 loop is CASSDSRPGPQYF. The CDR3 nucleotides are TGCGCCAGCTCCGATTCTCGCCCGGGGCCCCAGTACTTC.

The chain is built from TRBV5-1 and TRBJ1-4; D remains unclear. CDR3 length: 12 amino acids. CDR1 is SGHRS and CDR2 is YFSETQ in the germline V gene. V was cut by 4 bases and J by 8 bases, with 9 bases left in between. CDR3 residues: CASSRYPEKLFF. CDR3 nucleotide sequence: TGCGCCAGCAGCAGGTACCCAGAAAAACTGTTTTTT.

There are a few counts of this clonotype. The genes are TRBV18 and TRBJ2-2; D not certain. The CDR3 extends over 16 amino acids. Trimming stripped 2 bases from V and 0 bases from J, with 10 bases between. Germline V gene sequence: CDR1 KGHSH, CDR2 LQKENI. CDR3 bases: TGTGCCAGCTCACCAAGGACCGGCTCGAACACCGGGGAGCTGTTTTTT. It encodes CASSPRTGSNTGELFF.

This clonotype was found a few times. The V and J genes are TRBV15 and TRBJ1-5; unclear D gene. The CDR3 is 14 amino acids. V was cut by 3 bases and J by 4 bases, with 10 bases left in between. From germline, CDR1 is LNHNV and CDR2 YYDKDF (reference sequence). CDR3 sequence (DNA): TGTGCCACCAGCAGTGGACGTCGAAATCAGCCCCAGCATTTT. As protein: CATSSGRRNQPQHF.

The chain joins TRBV20-1 to TRBJ2-3; 10 nucleotides match TRBD2. The CDR3 contains 15 residues. Germline V gene sequence: CDR1 DFQATT, CDR2 SNEGSKA (reference sequence). The V and J ends lost 1 base and 5 bases, in that order; junction bases with no gene match: 6. CDR3: CSARGSGGAGDTQYF. The CDR3 DNA reads TGCAGTGCTAGAGGAAGCGGGGGGGCCGGAGATACGCAGTATTTT.

This clonotype was seen at least ten times. J is TRBJ2-7 and V is TRBV7-6, with D uncertain. Looked up from germline, CDR1 is SGHVS and CDR2 is FNYEAQ. Deletions cut 1 base from V and 7 bases from J, with 11 bases between. The CDR3 is 13 amino acids. The chain's CDR3 is CASSLGALREQYF. The DNA for the CDR3 is TGTGCCAGCAGCTTAGGGGCATTGAGAGAGCAGTACTTC.

This clonotype was seen a few times. This rearrangement joins TRBV28 to TRBJ1-2, with a weak D call TRBD1 (6 bases). Germline lookup yields CDR1 MDHEN and CDR2 SYDVKM. V shed 5 bases and J shed 0 bases, with 10 bases lying between them. The CDR3 has 14 amino acids. The DNA for the CDR3 is TGTGCCAGCAGTCCAGGGGTGACTAACTATGGCTACACCTTC. Protein sequence: CASSPGVTNYGYTF.

This clonotype has ten or more counts. The rearrangement uses TRBV29-1 and TRBJ2-5; tentative D call: TRBD1 (5 bases). The CDR3 length is 12 residues. CDR1 is SQVTM and CDR2 is ANQGSEA in the germline V gene. Trimming shortened V by 7 bases and J by 5 bases, and 14 bases separated the two germline ends. The CDR3 sequence is CSGRGGGETQYF. DNA of the CDR3: TGCAGCGGAAGGGGCGGTGGGGAGACCCAGTACTTC.

In this sample, this clonotype turned up many times. The V call is TRBV2, the J call TRBJ2-3; tentatively, D is TRBD1 (7 bases). Trimming cost V 7 bases and J 0 bases, with 11 bases left between them. Looked up from germline, CDR1 is SNHLY and CDR2 is FYNNEI. There are 14 residues in the CDR3. DNA for the CDR3: TGTGCCAGCAAGGGGGGACAGAGCACAGATACGCAGTATTTT. Amino acid sequence: CASKGGQSTDTQYF.

The table lists this clonotype with a few counts. The J gene is TRBJ1-2, the V gene TRBV28; D unresolved. Per the germline V gene, CDR1 is MDHEN and CDR2 is SYDVKM. There are 12 residues in the CDR3. V lost 5 bases, J lost 4 bases, and 8 bases lay in between. This CDR3 reads CASSPRSYGYTF. CDR3 nucleotide sequence: TGTGCCAGCAGTCCCCGCAGCTATGGCTACACCTTC.

The chain recombines TRBV3-1 with TRBJ1-6; unclear D gene. The germline CDR1 and CDR2 sequences are LGHDT and YNNKEL (reference sequence). V was cut by 1 base and J by 6 bases, with 4 bases left in between. The CDR3 consists of 13 residues. The CDR3, as DNA: TGTGCCAGCAGCCAAGGAATTAATTCACCCCTCCACTTT. Its protein is CASSQGINSPLHF.

The chain is built from TRBV7-2 and TRBJ2-3; D is ambiguous. This CDR3 is 16 amino acids long. From germline, CDR1 is SGHTA and CDR2 FQGNSA. Trimming stripped 6 bases from V and 3 bases from J, with 19 bases between. The CDR3 DNA reads as TGTGCCAGCAGTTCTATGGACGGAATCTTTACAGATACGCAGTATTTT. It is translated as CASSSMDGIFTDTQYF.

This clonotype was seen only a few times. CDR3: CASSHVDRTYEQYF. CDR3 nucleotide sequence: TGCGCCAGCAGCCATGTGGACAGGACCTACGAGCAGTACTTC. This rearrangement joins TRBV4-1 to TRBJ2-7, with 7 positions matching TRBD1. Trimming removed 3 bases from V and 2 bases from J; junction bases left unmatched: 4. Germline assignment: CDR1 MGHRA and CDR2 YSYEKL. The CDR3 extends over 14 amino acids.

Notes on this clonotype: A far larger clone is one base from this, pointing to a likely read error. V usage is TRBV13 and J usage is TRBJ2-6, with TRBD1 as a possible D gene (5 bases). There are 12 residues in the CDR3. The germline V gene encodes CDR1 PRHDT and CDR2 FYEKMQ (reference sequence). CDR3: CTSRAGANVLTF. In DNA form, the CDR3 reads TGTACCAGCAGGGCTGGGGCCAACGTCCTGACTTTC.

V and J are TRBV30 and TRBJ2-3, with D possibly being TRBD2 (6 bases). CDR1 GTSNPN and CDR2 SVGIG come from the germline V gene (reference sequence). V was trimmed by 4 bases and J by 2 bases, leaving 10 bases between them. The CDR3 has 13 amino acids. This chain's CDR3 is CAWTTGDTDTQYF. DNA for the CDR3: TGTGCCTGGACGACGGGGGACACAGATACGCAGTATTTT.

This clonotype has at least ten counts. The V gene is TRBV7-2, the J gene TRBJ1-6, with D unresolved. The V end was cut by 5 bases, the J end by 6 bases, with 11 bases between. CDR1 and CDR2 from the germline V gene are SGHTA and FQGNSA. There are 14 residues in the CDR3. The CDR3 DNA is TGTGCCAGCAGCCCATCGATTCCTAATTCACCCCTCCACTTT. This sequence encodes CASSPSIPNSPLHF.

The chain employs TRBV2 and TRBJ2-7, with 10 bases fitting TRBD1. Trimming took 5 bases from V and 1 from J; bases not matched to a gene: 5. The CDR3 contains 15 residues. Germline loops: CDR1 SNHLY, CDR2 FYNNEI. The CDR3 DNA follows: TGTGCCAGCAGTTTCCGGACAGGGGGATCCTACGAGCAGTACTTC. This codes for CASSFRTGGSYEQYF.

This sequence joins TRBV3-1 and TRBJ2-7, with 8 nucleotides matching TRBD1. The CDR3 has 14 residues. Germline values: CDR1 LGHDT, CDR2 YNNKEL (reference sequence). The V segment lost 7 bases and the J segment 4 bases; nucleotides outside the gene matches: 9. Here the CDR3 reads CASTKGQVPYEQYF. The CDR3 DNA sequence: TGTGCCAGCACCAAGGGACAGGTACCATACGAGCAGTACTTC.

To note about this clonotype: A read error may be the cause here, since a much bigger clone is one base away. This CDR3 fails to terminate in the conserved phenylalanine or tryptophan, so it likely reflects a read error. The V and J genes are TRBV12-3 or TRBV12-4 and TRBJ1-5; weak D call: TRBD1 (5 bases). Trimming removed 6 bases at V and 7 bases at J, with 10 bases between. This CDR3 is 12 amino acids long. The CDR3 reads CASSSRTQPQHS. CDR3 sequence (DNA): TGTGCCAGCAGCAGCAGGACACAGCCCCAGCATTCT.

This clonotype was observed many times. This sequence joins TRBV27 and TRBJ2-7; D call uncertain. This CDR3 is built from 13 residues. Germline loops: CDR1 MNHEY, CDR2 SMNVEV (reference sequence). V shed 0 bases and J shed 3 bases, with 6 bases lying between them. CDR3 sequence: CASSLSGLYEQYF. DNA for the CDR3: TGTGCCAGCAGTTTATCTGGCCTCTACGAGCAGTACTTC.

This clonotype came up many times. This chain connects TRBV19 to TRBJ1-2; D may be TRBD1 (6 bases). There are 16 residues in the CDR3. Germline assignment: CDR1 LNHDA and CDR2 SQIVND (reference sequence). Trimming left V 3 bases short and J 5 bases short, with 19 bases between. CDR3 in amino acids: CASSILSEGDTYGYTF. CDR3 bases: TGTGCCAGTAGTATTCTCTCGGAAGGGGACACTTATGGCTACACCTTC.

The chain joins TRBV28 to TRBJ2-3, with a tentative D call TRBD1 (6 bases). The CDR3 spans 15 residues. The germline V and J ends were trimmed by 3 bases and 2 bases, with 12 bases remaining between them. Germline V CDR1 and CDR2: MDHEN, SYDVKM. CDR3: CASSFGTPNTDTQYF. The CDR3 DNA is TGTGCCAGCAGTTTTGGGACACCTAACACAGATACGCAGTATTTT.

This clonotype showed up many times. The chain uses TRBV6-2 or TRBV6-3 and TRBJ2-3; 7 bases match TRBD2. This CDR3 is built from 15 residues. V dropped 6 bases and J dropped 2; count of bases not matched to a gene: 8. Germline CDR1 MNHEY, CDR2 SVGEGT. CDR3 DNA: TGTGCCAGCAGCCTGCTAGCGGCAGACACAGATACGCAGTATTTT. Its protein is CASSLLAADTDTQYF.

This clonotype was seen a handful of times. The rearrangement joins TRBV30 to TRBJ2-6, with D perhaps TRBD2 (5 bases). The CDR3 runs 15 residues. Trimming removed 3 bases from V and 1 base from J, with 10 bases in between. CDR1 and CDR2 (germline): GTSNPN, SVGIG (reference sequence). The CDR3 loop reads CAWRQTGSGANVLTF. The CDR3 DNA is TGTGCCTGGAGGCAGACGGGATCTGGGGCCAACGTCCTGACTTTC.